This T cell receptor beta chain comes out of a study of vaccination effects on CD4 cells after COVID-19. The data were produced by immunoSEQ multiplex PCR, yet TCRdb's version contains in-frame clones alone and is incomplete. The table has tens of thousands of clones, around 76% seen once. As for this clone: Its antigen remains unidentified.

CDR1 is MNHNY, CDR2 SVGAGI, per germline (reference sequence). The CDR3 contains 15 residues. The J segment lost 8 bases and the V segment lost 0 bases, leaving 1 base of the junction unmatched. Antigen-specific CD4+ T cells were expanded (with viral peptide pools) by the ViraFEST assay ahead of sequencing. Culturing for 9 to 10 days preceded CD4+ T cell isolation. Testing of the vaccine recipients showed negative nucleocapsid antibodies and no prior SARS-CoV-2 infection. The TCR sequence derives from a human donor who received a COVID-19 vaccine. The material sequenced was CD4+ T cells from PBMCs cultured with SARS-CoV-2 spike peptides, taken before COVID-19 vaccination. V is TRBV6-6 and J is TRBJ2-1, with TRBD2 matching over 13 bases. Here the CDR3 reads CASSYSTSGGYEQFF. CDR3 in DNA: TGTGCCAGCAGTTACTCGACTAGCGGGGGGTATGAGCAGTTCTTC.